Given below is one T cell receptor (beta chain) in context. What it binds is unknown. The source of the sample is a study of CD8 T cells in Susac syndrome. Whole-study findings and limits: TCR sequencing and HLA analysis covered a relatively small number of individuals.

In germline, CDR1 is LGHDT, CDR2 YNNKEL (reference sequence). The CDR3 has 17 amino acids. Germline trimming cut 6 bases from V and 0 bases from J; bases unmatched to any gene: 6. Blood CD8+ and CD4+ T cells underwent high-throughput TCR beta sequencing. Both CD4+ and CD8+ T cells were negatively isolated, and TEMRA cells underwent FACS enrichment. With random hexamers, reverse transcription was performed on roughly 0.5 to 1 ug of RNA. The TCR beta CDR3 was amplified by immunoSEQ multiplex PCR across 54 Vbeta, 13 Jbeta. A single record per CDR3 protein comes from TCRdb applying MiXCR to the immunoSEQ multiplex PCR reads. The sample records 350,000 to 550,000 distinct CDR3 sequences, approximately 85% being singletons.

The material sequenced was CD8+ T cells from PBMCs. The receptor comes from a human donor with multiple sclerosis. The V call is TRBV3-1, the J call TRBJ1-6, with 9 bases lining up with TRBD1. DNA for the CDR3: TGTGCCAGCAGTCCCGGGACAGGGAGCTCCTATAATTCACCCCTCCACTTT. This sequence encodes CASSPGTGSSYNSPLHF.